This TCR beta chain was found in a study of CD8+CD57+ T cells in acquired aplastic anemia. Whole-study context: Sorted CD4+ and CD8+ cell DNA averaged around 3 ug. CD4+ cell libraries from healthy donors averaged about 11 million reads.

It was genomic DNA that served as the template for profiling TCR beta VDJ and CDR3. TCRdb reanalysed the reads using MiXCR and keeps one entry per CDR3 protein. The top ten hold 4% of the sample, which has about 400,000 distinct CDR3 sequences, around 72% seen once. This clonotype was seen more than once but under ten times. As yet, its antigen is unknown. General study results and limits: Sharing between patients and controls was observed for around 30 CD8+ CDR3 sequences. Controls and patients did not differ significantly in CD8+ Simpson's diversity.

Trimming removed 1 base from V and 1 base from J, with 13 bases in between. The germline CDR1 and CDR2 sequences are DFQATT and SNEGSKA (reference sequence). This CDR3 spans 15 amino acids. The genes are TRBV20-1 and TRBJ1-1, with D uncertain. This sequence was found in a human donor in good health, serving as a control. The sequencing input was sorted CD4+, CD8+, or CD8+CD57+ T cells (not recorded which) from PBMCs. CDR3 residues: CSARGRKGGNTEAFF. The DNA of the CDR3 is TGCAGTGCTAGAGGCCGTAAGGGAGGGAACACTGAAGCTTTCTTT.